This entry concerns a single T cell receptor (beta chain). The antigen is not known. TCRdb reprocessed the 5' RACE reads and keeps a single row for each CDR3 protein, giving no DNA. Found here are 140,000 to 150,000 distinct CDR3 sequences; the top ten clones hold around 12%. This record comes from a study of T cells expressing NK-cell markers. Study information: Serological testing identified most of the eight sequenced donors as HCMV-seropositive and one as seronegative.

CDR3 length: 15 residues. CDR1 is MNHEY, CDR2 SVGAGI, per germline. Regarding the study as a whole: Of the CD8+ T cells in over five donors, about 1.0-8% belonged to dominant NKG2C+ clonotypes.

The sample comprised blood T cells: a sorted CD56 or NKG2C T cell subset, CD4+ or CD8+ T cells, or bulk PBMC T cells (not recorded which). This TCR was recovered from a man aged 18-30 years in good health. This sequence joins TRBV6-5 and TRBJ2-7. CDR3: CASSYSVIGAYEQYF.